Below, 9 T cell receptor beta chains from the same sample are listed, as sequenced in a study of T cell responses to AZD1222 COVID-19 vaccine. Some clones are missing from TCRdb's copy, which holds only in-frame ones; the method was immunoSEQ multiplex PCR. The table records fewer than 100,000 clones, around nine tenths of them present only once. Specimen: peripheral blood, collected 28 days after the second AZD1222 dose. Receptors originate from an adult who received the AZD1222 COVID-19 vaccine.

The gene calls are TRBV4-1 and TRBJ2-2, with D unresolved. The CDR3 totals 13 residues. Germline loops: CDR1 MGHRA, CDR2 YSYEKL. Trimming left V 4 bases short and J 6 bases short, with 9 bases between. The CDR3 region has the DNA TGCGCCAGCAGCCGAGTAGTCTCCGGGGAGCTGTTTTTT. Translating gives CASSRVVSGELFF.

The CDR3 protein is CASSLEAGRDTEAFF. CDR3 nucleotide sequence: TGTGCCAGCAGCTTAGAAGCAGGGCGGGACACTGAAGCTTTCTTT. The chain employs TRBV7-2 and TRBJ1-1, with a weak D call TRBD1 (5 bases). CDR1 SGHTA and CDR2 FQGNSA come from the germline V gene. V lost 1 base and J 3 bases, leaving 12 bases between the germline ends. The length of the CDR3 is 15 residues.

The DNA of the CDR3 is TGTGCCTGGAGTCCCCGAGATACGCAGTATTTT. Its protein product is CAWSPRDTQYF. This sequence joins TRBV30 and TRBJ2-3, with D uncertain. The V end was cut by 2 bases, the J end by 5 bases, with 5 bases between. This CDR3 spans 11 amino acids. Looked up from germline, CDR1 is GTSNPN and CDR2 is SVGIG (reference sequence).

The J gene is TRBJ2-3, the V gene TRBV7-3; TRBD1 agrees at 9 bases. The germline gives CDR1 SGHTA, CDR2 FQGTGA. The V and J ends lost 5 bases and 2 bases, in that order; junction bases with no gene match: 17. The CDR3 has 19 residues. The CDR3 reads CASSTGQGAAGSLTDTQYF. As DNA, the CDR3 is TGTGCCAGCAGCACGGGACAGGGTGCAGCGGGATCCCTCACAGATACGCAGTATTTT.

This clone showed up just a few times. The chain is built from TRBV6-5 and TRBJ1-1; TRBD1 is a possible D gene (5 bases). V lost 2 bases to trimming and J lost 1 base, with 8 bases between them. The germline V gene encodes CDR1 MNHEY and CDR2 SVGAGI. The CDR3 sequence is 14 residues long. CDR3 in DNA: TGTGCCAGCAGTTACCCCGGGACGAACACTGAAGCTTTCTTT. This codes for CASSYPGTNTEAFF.

This clone came up once. The V and J genes are TRBV7-9 and TRBJ2-1, with D perhaps being TRBD1 or TRBD2 (5 bases each). The germline V gene encodes CDR1 SEHNR and CDR2 FQNEAQ (reference sequence). Trimming removed 3 bases at V and 4 bases at J, with 10 bases between. CDR3 length: 14 amino acids. CDR3 sequence reads: CASSFWGIYNEQFF. CDR3 coding DNA: TGTGCCAGCAGCTTTTGGGGGATTTACAATGAGCAGTTCTTC.

This clone was observed a single time. V usage is TRBV28 and J usage is TRBJ1-1; D is possibly TRBD1 (6 bases). The germline V gene has CDR1 MDHEN and CDR2 SYDVKM. The CDR3 consists of 14 residues. Trimming shortened V by 3 bases and J by 7 bases, and 15 bases separated the two germline ends. The CDR3 loop reads CASSLTGPPYEAFF. The DNA for the CDR3 is TGTGCCAGCAGTTTGACAGGCCCCCCCTATGAAGCTTTCTTT.

This chain joins TRBV7-9 and TRBJ1-1, with D uncertain. CDR3 length: 15 residues. In germline, CDR1 is SEHNR, CDR2 FQNEAQ (reference sequence). Trimming shortened V by 5 bases and J by 0 bases, and 13 bases separated the two germline ends. The CDR3 reads CASSPTGFLNTEAFF. CDR3 coding DNA: TGTGCCAGCAGCCCAACCGGGTTCTTGAACACTGAAGCTTTCTTT.

The chain carries TRBV10-1 and TRBJ2-1; TRBD1 agrees at 7 bases. Germline-derived CDR1 and CDR2 are WNHNN and SYGVQD (reference sequence). V lost 6 bases, J lost 8 bases, and 13 bases stayed unmatched. This CDR3 has 15 residues. The CDR3 spells CASSTRQGISDEQFF. In nucleotides, the CDR3 is TGCGCCAGCAGCACCAGACAGGGAATCTCGGATGAGCAGTTCTTC.